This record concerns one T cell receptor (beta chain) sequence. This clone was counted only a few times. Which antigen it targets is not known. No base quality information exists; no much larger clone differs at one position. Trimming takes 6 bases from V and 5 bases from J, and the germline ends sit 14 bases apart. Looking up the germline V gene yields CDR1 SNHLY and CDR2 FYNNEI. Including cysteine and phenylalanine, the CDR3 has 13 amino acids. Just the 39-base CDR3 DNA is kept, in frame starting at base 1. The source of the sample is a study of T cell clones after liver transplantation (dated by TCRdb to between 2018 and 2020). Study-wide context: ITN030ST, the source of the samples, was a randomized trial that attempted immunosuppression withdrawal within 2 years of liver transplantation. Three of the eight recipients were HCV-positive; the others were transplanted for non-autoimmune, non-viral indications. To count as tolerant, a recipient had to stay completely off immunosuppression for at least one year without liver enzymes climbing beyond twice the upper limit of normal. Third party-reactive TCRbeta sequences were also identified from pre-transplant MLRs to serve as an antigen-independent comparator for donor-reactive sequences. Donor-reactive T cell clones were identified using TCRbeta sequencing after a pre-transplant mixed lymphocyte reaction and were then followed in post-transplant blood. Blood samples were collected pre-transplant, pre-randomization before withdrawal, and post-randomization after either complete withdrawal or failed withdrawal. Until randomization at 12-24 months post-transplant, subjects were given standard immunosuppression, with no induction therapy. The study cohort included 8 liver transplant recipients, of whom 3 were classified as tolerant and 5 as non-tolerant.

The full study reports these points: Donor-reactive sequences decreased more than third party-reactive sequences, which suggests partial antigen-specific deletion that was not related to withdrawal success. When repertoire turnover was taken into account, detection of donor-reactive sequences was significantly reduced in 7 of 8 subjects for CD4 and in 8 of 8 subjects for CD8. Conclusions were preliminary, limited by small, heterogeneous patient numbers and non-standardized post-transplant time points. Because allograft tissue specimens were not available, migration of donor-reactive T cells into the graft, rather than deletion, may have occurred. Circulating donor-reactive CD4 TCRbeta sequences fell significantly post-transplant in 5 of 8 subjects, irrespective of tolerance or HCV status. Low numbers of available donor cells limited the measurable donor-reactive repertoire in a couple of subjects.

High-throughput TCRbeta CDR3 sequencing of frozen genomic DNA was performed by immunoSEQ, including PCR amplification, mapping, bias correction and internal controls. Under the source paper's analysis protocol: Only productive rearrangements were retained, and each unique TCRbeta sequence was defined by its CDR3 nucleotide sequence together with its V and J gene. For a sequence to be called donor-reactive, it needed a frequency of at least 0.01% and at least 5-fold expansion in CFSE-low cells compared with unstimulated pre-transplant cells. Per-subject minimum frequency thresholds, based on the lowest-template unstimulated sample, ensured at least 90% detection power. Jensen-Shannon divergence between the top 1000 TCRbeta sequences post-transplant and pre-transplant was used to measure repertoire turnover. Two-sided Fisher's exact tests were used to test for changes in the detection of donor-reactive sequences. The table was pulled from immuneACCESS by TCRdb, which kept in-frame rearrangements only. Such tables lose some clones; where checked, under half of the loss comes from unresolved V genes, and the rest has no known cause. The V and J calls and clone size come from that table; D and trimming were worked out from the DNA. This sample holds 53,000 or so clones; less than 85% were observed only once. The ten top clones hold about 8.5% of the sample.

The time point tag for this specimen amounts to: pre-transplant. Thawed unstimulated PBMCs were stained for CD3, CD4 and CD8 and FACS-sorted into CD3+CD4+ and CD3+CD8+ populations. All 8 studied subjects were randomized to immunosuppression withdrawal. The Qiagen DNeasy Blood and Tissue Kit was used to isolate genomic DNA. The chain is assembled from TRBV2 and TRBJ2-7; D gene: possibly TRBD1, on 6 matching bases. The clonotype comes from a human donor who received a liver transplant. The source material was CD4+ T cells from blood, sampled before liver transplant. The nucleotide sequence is TGTGCCAGCAGGCAACAGGGTATCGACGAGCAGTACTTC. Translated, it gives CASRQQGIDEQYF.